This T cell receptor beta chain is from a study of T cell repertoires in cytomegalovirus infection. V was clipped by 1 base and J by 3 bases; unmatched bases: 5. CDR1 is SGHVS, CDR2 FNYEAQ, per germline. The CDR3 covers 15 residues. This clonotype occurred a few times. Antigen unknown. A single record per CDR3 protein comes from TCRdb applying MiXCR to the reads. Of fewer than 650,000 distinct CDR3 sequences in the sample, 40% were seen once. The sequence came from a human donor in good health (CMV status not recorded). Some clones in this sample may be carry-over from other donors' samples. The rearrangement uses TRBV7-6 and TRBJ2-7; 8 bases agree with TRBD1. This specimen was cultured PBMCs, taken from culture after CMV antigen stimulation. CDR3 region: CASSLGTGPIYEQYF. CDR3 DNA: TGTGCCAGCAGCTTAGGGACAGGGCCGATCTACGAGCAGTACTTC.